A single sample gave rise to the 20 T cell receptor beta chains below, sequenced in a study of blood T cells in healthy people across ages. With a J-beta primer mix and a sample-barcoded 5' primer, a second PCR ran roughly 6 to 11 cycles. TCRdb re-derived calls from the 5' RACE reads in MiXCR, one entry per CDR3 protein. This sample has under 950,000 distinct CDR3 sequences; approximately 21% occur once, and the top ten carry around a fifth. Sequenced material: blood. The source of these receptors is a man between 70 and 80 years old in good health.

The V call is TRBV29-1, the J call TRBJ1-2; D might be TRBD1 (5 bases). This CDR3 contains 13 residues. CDR1 and CDR2 from the germline V gene are SQVTM and ANQGSEA. V lost 2 bases, J lost 8 bases, and 15 bases lay in between. The CDR3 spells CSVELGTLGGYTF. CDR3 sequence (DNA): TGCAGCGTTGAATTAGGGACCCTGGGCGGCTACACCTTC. Using reference TRBV29-1 and TRBJ1-2 for the parts outside the CDR3, the full variable domain is SAVISQKPSRDICQRGTSLTIQCQVDSQVTMMFWYRQQPGQSLTLIATANQGSEATYESGFVIDKFPISRPNLTFSTLTVSNMSPEDSSIYLCSVELGTLGGYTFGSGTRLTVV.

The V gene is TRBV7-6, the J gene TRBJ2-6; D perhaps matches TRBD1 (6 bases). The CDR3 totals 18 residues. The ends were cut back, 4 bases at V and 0 bases at J, with 16 bases in the middle. The V gene's germline CDR1 is SGHVS and CDR2 FNYEAQ. CDR3 nucleotides: TGTGCCAGCAGCTCAAAAATCACAGGGACCTCTGGGGCCAACGTCCTGACTTTC. Encoded protein: CASSSKITGTSGANVLTF.

This clonotype was detected many times. This chain uses TRBV11-2 with TRBJ2-7; D is uncertain. Per the germline V gene, CDR1 is SGHAT and CDR2 is FQNNGV. CDR3 length: 16 amino acids. Deletions cut 1 base from V and 1 base from J, with 14 bases between. The CDR3: CASSLGRATHSYEQYF. The DNA for the CDR3 is TGTGCCAGCAGCTTAGGACGGGCGACCCATTCCTACGAGCAGTACTTC.

This clonotype has a count of ten or more. V usage is TRBV5-5 and J usage is TRBJ2-2; 8 bases map to TRBD2. V dropped 2 bases and J dropped 1; count of bases not matched to a gene: 1. The CDR3 is 15 amino acids. Per the germline V gene, CDR1 is SGHKS and CDR2 is YYEKEE (reference sequence). CDR3 nucleotide sequence: TGTGCCAGCAGCTTCGGGACTAGGAACACCGGGGAGCTGTTTTTT. Residues: CASSFGTRNTGELFF.

This clonotype was recorded at least ten times. This chain links TRBV7-8 with TRBJ1-1; tentatively, D is TRBD1 (5 bases). V lost 3 bases and J lost 1, with 9 bases in between. CDR1 and CDR2 (germline): SGHVS, FQNEAQ. The CDR3 loop spans 14 amino acids. The CDR3 bases are TGTGCCAGCAGCTTTCGGGGCGGGAACACTGAAGCTTTCTTT. As protein: CASSFRGGNTEAFF. Full variable domain (rest looked up from reference TRBV7-8 and TRBJ1-1): GAGVSQSPRYKVAKRGQDVALRCDPISGHVSLFWYQQALGQGPEFLTYFQNEAQLDKSGLPSDRFFAERPEGSVSTLKIQRTQQEDSAVYLCASSFRGGNTEAFFGQGTRLTVV.

This clonotype was seen many times. This chain links TRBV4-1 with TRBJ2-1, with a weak D call TRBD1 (6 bases). The CDR3 covers 16 residues. Trimming pared 0 bases from V and 2 bases from J, leaving 11 bases between. Germline CDR1 and CDR2: MGHRA and YSYEKL. This CDR3 is CASSQDRTEPYNEQFF. CDR3 bases: TGCGCCAGCAGCCAAGATCGGACAGAACCCTACAATGAGCAGTTCTTC.

The CDR3 nucleotides read TGTGCCAGCAGTTACGGGGTCCGGGAGACCCAGTACTTC. Its protein product is CASSYGVRETQYF. The rearrangement uses TRBV6-6 and TRBJ2-5; D uncertain. Trimming took off 2 bases at V and 5 bases at J, with 9 bases between the two ends. The V gene's germline CDR1 is MNHNY and CDR2 SVGAGI (reference sequence). CDR3 length equals 13 residues.

CDR3 sequence reads: CASSFNGAGVETQYF. In DNA, the CDR3 is TGTGCCAGCAGCTTTAATGGGGCCGGAGTAGAGACCCAGTACTTC. V gene TRBV7-6 combines with J gene TRBJ2-5, with a weak D call TRBD1 (5 bases). The germline V gene has CDR1 SGHVS and CDR2 FNYEAQ. Trimming left V 3 bases short and J 4 bases short, with 15 bases between. The CDR3 totals 15 residues.

In this sample, this clonotype turned up a few times. V usage is TRBV15 and J usage is TRBJ2-3, with 7 bases fitting TRBD2. Germline lookup yields CDR1 LNHNV and CDR2 YYDKDF (reference sequence). The CDR3 runs to 18 residues. V trimming: 0 bases; J trimming: 4 bases; junction bases outside the gene matches: 13. This CDR3 reads CATSRDGRTRRSSDTQYF. The CDR3 DNA is TGTGCCACCAGCAGAGATGGAAGGACTAGAAGGTCCTCAGATACGCAGTATTTT.

The V and J genes are TRBV28 and TRBJ1-1, with 7 bases matching TRBD1. V trimming: 3 bases; J trimming: 2 bases; junction bases outside the gene matches: 6. Looked up from germline, CDR1 is MDHEN and CDR2 is SYDVKM. This CDR3 is 15 amino acids long. CDR3 residues: CASSFMGTVNTEAFF. The CDR3 nucleotides read TGTGCCAGCAGTTTCATGGGGACAGTCAACACTGAAGCTTTCTTT.

V gene TRBV9 combines with J gene TRBJ1-2; no clear D gene. V was pared by 0 bases and J by 8 bases, with 8 bases between. This CDR3 is built from 12 residues. CDR1 and CDR2 from the germline V gene are SGDLS and YYNGEE. The chain's CDR3 is CASSVVSIGYTF. For the CDR3, the DNA is TGTGCCAGCAGCGTAGTTAGTATAGGCTACACCTTC. Filled out from reference TRBV9 and TRBJ1-2, the complete variable domain reads DSGVTQTPKHLITATGQRVTLRCSPRSGDLSVYWYQQSLDQGLQFLIQYYNGEERAKGNILERFSAQQFPDLHSELNLSSLELGDSALYFCASSVVSIGYTFGSGTRLTVV.

This clonotype has a count of ten or more. The CDR3 bases are TGCAGCGTCGGGGGGGGGTCGGCGCCCCAGCATTTT. Residues: CSVGGGSAPQHF. The chain employs TRBV29-1 and TRBJ1-5, with D perhaps TRBD1 (5 bases). The V gene's germline CDR1 is SQVTM and CDR2 ANQGSEA. Trimming left V 6 bases short and J 9 bases short, with 15 bases between. CDR3 size: 12 residues.

Concerning this clonotype itself: The junction departs from germline at one end; a sequencing error may be responsible. V usage is TRBV29-1 and J usage is TRBJ1-2, with 7 bases identical to TRBD1. Germline V gives CDR1 SQVTM, CDR2 ANQGSEA. The CDR3 spans 14 residues. As DNA, the CDR3 is TGCAGCGTTGCGTCGACAGGGATCAGATATGGCCACACCTTC. Amino acids: CSVASTGIRYGHTF.

V is TRBV15 and J is TRBJ1-2, with D unclear. Germline CDR1 and CDR2: LNHNV and YYDKDF (reference sequence). The V gene lost 4 bases and the J gene lost 5 bases, with 5 bases spanning the gap. The CDR3 contains 11 residues. Here the CDR3 DNA reads TGTGCCACCAGCAACCCATATGGCTACACCTTC. It specifies CATSNPYGYTF.

The chain combines TRBV7-2 with TRBJ1-4, with a possible D match to TRBD1 (5 bases). Trimming took 6 bases from V and 8 from J, leaving 16 bases between them. This CDR3 contains 14 residues. CDR1 is SGHTA, CDR2 FQGNSA, per germline. CDR3 amino acids: CASRPWGPREKLFF. In nucleotides, the CDR3 is TGTGCCAGCAGACCTTGGGGACCACGAGAAAAACTGTTTTTT.

As for this clonotype: Compared with germline, one end of the junction differs, possibly owing to a read error. The chain is built from TRBV7-2 and TRBJ2-4; 9 nucleotides agree with TRBD1. Germline loops: CDR1 SGHTA, CDR2 FQGNSA. The CDR3 spans 14 residues. CDR3 loop: CASSTGQGKNIQSF. In DNA, the CDR3 is TGTGCCAGCAGCACCGGACAGGGGAAAAACATTCAGTCCTTC.

This chain uses TRBV7-2 with TRBJ1-5; weak D call: TRBD1 (5 bases). Trimming cost V 3 bases and J 3 bases, with 12 bases left between them. CDR3 length: 15 residues. Germline V gene data show CDR1 as SGHTA and CDR2 as FQGNSA. CDR3 sequence (DNA): TGTGCCAGCAGCTTCTCAGGGAAATCCAATCAGCCCCAGCATTTT. Residues: CASSFSGKSNQPQHF.

This clonotype came up many times. The chain has TRBV28 and TRBJ2-7, with D perhaps TRBD1 (6 bases). This CDR3 is 15 amino acids long. V was cut by 3 bases and J by 0 bases, with 12 bases left in between. Germline V gene sequence: CDR1 MDHEN, CDR2 SYDVKM. DNA of the CDR3: TGTGCCAGCAGTTTCCCGGCAGGGGTCTCCTACGAGCAGTACTTC. Its translation is CASSFPAGVSYEQYF.

This clonotype was detected only a few times. The chain carries TRBV20-1 and TRBJ2-7; 9 nucleotides agree with TRBD2. The DNA end is more similar to TRBJ2-1, so the J call may be wrong. The CDR3 loop spans 15 amino acids. The germline V gene encodes CDR1 DFQATT and CDR2 SNEGSKA (reference sequence). CDR3 DNA: TGCAGTGTTCCGAGGACTAGCGTTTACTACAATGAGCAGTTCTTC. It is translated as CSVPRTSVYYNEQFF.

This sequence joins TRBV20-1 and TRBJ2-5; the D is unclear. The CDR3 has 11 amino acids. V lost 4 bases to trimming and J lost 5 bases, with 8 bases between them. CDR1 and CDR2 from the germline V gene are DFQATT and SNEGSKA (reference sequence). The CDR3 spells CSANFGETQYF. As DNA, the CDR3 is TGCAGTGCTAACTTTGGGGAGACCCAGTACTTC.